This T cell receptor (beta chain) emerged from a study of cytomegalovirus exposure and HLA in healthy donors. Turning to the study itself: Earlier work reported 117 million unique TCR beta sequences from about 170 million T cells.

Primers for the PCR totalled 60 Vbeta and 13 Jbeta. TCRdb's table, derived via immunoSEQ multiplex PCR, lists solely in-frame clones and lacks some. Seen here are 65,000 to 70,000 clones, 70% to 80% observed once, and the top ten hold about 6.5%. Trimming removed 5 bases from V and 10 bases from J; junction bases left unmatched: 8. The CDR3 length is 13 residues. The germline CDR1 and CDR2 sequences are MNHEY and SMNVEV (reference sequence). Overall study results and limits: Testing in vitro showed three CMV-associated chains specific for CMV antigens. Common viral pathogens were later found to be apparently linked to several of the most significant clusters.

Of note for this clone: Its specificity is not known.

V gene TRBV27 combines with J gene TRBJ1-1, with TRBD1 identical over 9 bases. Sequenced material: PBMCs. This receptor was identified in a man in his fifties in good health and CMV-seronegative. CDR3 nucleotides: TGTGCCAGCAGTATCGGGACAGGGTATCGAGCTTTCTTT. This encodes CASSIGTGYRAFF.